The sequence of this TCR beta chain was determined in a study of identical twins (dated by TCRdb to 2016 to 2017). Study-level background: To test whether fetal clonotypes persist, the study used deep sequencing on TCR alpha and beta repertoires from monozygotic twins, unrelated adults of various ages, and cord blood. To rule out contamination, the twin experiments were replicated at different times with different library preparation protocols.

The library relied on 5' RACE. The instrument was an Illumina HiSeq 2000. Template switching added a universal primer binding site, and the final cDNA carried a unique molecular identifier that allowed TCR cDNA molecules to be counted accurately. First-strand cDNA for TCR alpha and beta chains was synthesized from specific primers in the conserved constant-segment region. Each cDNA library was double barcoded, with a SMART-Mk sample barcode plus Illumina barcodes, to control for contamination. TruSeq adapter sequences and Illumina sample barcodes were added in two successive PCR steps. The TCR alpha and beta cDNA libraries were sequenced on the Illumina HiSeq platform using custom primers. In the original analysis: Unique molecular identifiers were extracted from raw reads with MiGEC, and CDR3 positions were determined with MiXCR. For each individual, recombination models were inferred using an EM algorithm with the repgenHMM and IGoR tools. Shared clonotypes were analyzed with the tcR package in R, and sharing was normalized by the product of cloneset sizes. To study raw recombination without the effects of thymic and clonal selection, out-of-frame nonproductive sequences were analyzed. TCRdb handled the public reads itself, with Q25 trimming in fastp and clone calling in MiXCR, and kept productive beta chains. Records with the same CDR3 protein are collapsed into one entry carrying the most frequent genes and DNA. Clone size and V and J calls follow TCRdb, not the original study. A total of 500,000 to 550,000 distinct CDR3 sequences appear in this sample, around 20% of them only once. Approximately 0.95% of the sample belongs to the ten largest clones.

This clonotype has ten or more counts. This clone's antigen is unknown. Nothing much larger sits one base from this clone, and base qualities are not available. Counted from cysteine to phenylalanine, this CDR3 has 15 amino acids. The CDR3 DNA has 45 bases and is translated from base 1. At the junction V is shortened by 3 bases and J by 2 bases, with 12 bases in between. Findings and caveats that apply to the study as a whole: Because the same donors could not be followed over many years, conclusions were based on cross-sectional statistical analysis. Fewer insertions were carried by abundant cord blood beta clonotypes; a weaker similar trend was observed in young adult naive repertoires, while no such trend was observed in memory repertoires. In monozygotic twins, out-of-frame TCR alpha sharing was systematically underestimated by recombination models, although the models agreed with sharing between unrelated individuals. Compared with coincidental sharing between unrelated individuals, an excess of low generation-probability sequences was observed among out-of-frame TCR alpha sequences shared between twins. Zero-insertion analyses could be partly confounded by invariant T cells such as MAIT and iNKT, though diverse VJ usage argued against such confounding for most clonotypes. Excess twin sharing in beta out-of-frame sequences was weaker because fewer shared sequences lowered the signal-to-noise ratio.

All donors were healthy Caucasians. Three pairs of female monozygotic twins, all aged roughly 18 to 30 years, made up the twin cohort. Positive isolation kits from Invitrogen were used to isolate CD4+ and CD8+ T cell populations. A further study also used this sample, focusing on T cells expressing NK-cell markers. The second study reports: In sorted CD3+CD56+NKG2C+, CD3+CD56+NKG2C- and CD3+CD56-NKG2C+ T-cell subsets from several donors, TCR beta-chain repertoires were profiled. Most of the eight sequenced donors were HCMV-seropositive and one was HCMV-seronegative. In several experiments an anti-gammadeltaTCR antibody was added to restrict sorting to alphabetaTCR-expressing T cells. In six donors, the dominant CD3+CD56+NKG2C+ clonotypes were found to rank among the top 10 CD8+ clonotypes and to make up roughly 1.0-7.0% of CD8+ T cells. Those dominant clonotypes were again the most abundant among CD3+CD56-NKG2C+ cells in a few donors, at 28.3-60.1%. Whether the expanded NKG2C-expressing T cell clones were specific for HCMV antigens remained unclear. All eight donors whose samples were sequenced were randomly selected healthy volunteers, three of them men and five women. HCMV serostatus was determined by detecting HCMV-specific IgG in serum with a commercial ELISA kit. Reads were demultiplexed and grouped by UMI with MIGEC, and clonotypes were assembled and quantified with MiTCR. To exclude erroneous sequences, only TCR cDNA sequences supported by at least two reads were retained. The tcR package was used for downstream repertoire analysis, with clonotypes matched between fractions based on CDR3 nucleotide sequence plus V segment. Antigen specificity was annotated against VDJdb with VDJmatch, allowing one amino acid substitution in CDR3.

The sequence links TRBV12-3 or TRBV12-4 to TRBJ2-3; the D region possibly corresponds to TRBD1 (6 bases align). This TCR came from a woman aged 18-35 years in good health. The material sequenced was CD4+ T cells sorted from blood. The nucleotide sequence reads TGTGCCAGCAGTTTGGGGGCACAGCCCACAGATACGCAGTATTTT. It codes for CASSLGAQPTDTQYF.